Below are 17 T cell receptor beta chains sequenced from a single sample in a study of blood T cells in healthy people across ages. PCR was performed a second time for roughly 7 to 11 cycles using a sample-barcoded 5' primer and a J-beta primer mix. TCRdb re-analysed the 5' RACE reads in MiXCR, keeping a single row per CDR3 protein. This table holds about 1,500,000 distinct CDR3 sequences, 25% to 30% found once. Sequenced input: blood. The receptors were sampled from a woman aged 30 to 39 in good health.

This clonotype was seen at least ten times. The rearrangement uses TRBV6-1 and TRBJ2-7; 7 bases map to TRBD1. This CDR3 has 15 amino acids. The V segment lost 2 bases and the J segment 2 bases; nucleotides outside the gene matches: 6. Germline V lookup: CDR1 MNHNS, CDR2 SASEGT. The CDR3 sequence: CASSEWGTEAYEQYF. The CDR3 region has the DNA TGTGCCAGCAGTGAATGGGGGACAGAAGCCTACGAGCAGTACTTC.

The genes are TRBV10-3 and TRBJ2-1, with 8 nucleotides matching TRBD1. The ends lost 10 bases at V and 6 bases at J; junction bases unmatched: 5. Per the germline V gene, CDR1 is ENHRY and CDR2 is SYGVKD. The CDR3 totals 12 residues. The CDR3 DNA follows: TGTGCCACCTCGGACAGGGCCAATGAGCAGTTCTTC. Amino acid sequence: CATSDRANEQFF.

The chain joins TRBV7-8 to TRBJ1-2; D uncertain. Trimming stripped 5 bases from V and 1 base from J, with 8 bases between. CDR1 and CDR2 from the germline V gene are SGHVS and FQNEAQ. CDR3 length: 13 amino acids. DNA of the CDR3: TGTGCCAGCAGCCCGTCAATTAACTATGGCTACACCTTC. Its translation: CASSPSINYGYTF.

CDR3 DNA: TGCAGTGGTAGGGGGTCACAGCGGGGATTTGGTGAGCAGTACTTC. Translation: CSGRGSQRGFGEQYF. This sequence joins TRBV20-1 and TRBJ2-4, with D possibly being TRBD2 (7 bases). The germline V gene encodes CDR1 DFQATT and CDR2 SNEGSKA (reference sequence). This CDR3 has 15 amino acids. V lost 7 bases to trimming and J lost 13 bases, with 29 bases between them.

There are a few counts of this clonotype. The V gene is TRBV11-2, the J gene TRBJ2-6; D might be TRBD2 (6 bases). The germline CDR1 and CDR2 sequences are SGHAT and FQNNGV. Deletions cut 6 bases from V and 0 bases from J, with 15 bases between. There are 17 residues in the CDR3. CDR3 sequence: CASRRREFFSGANVLTF. CDR3 DNA: TGTGCCAGCAGGAGGAGGGAGTTCTTCTCTGGGGCCAACGTCCTGACTTTC. Using reference TRBV11-2 and TRBJ2-6 for the parts outside the CDR3, the full variable domain is EAGVAQSPRYKIIEKRQSVAFWCNPISGHATLYWYQQILGQGPKLLIQFQNNGVVDDSQLPKDRFSAERLKGVDSTLKIQPAKLEDSAVYLCASRRREFFSGANVLTFGAGSRLTVL.

This clonotype was seen at least ten times. The chain is built from TRBV20-1 and TRBJ2-7; D unclear. The CDR3 length is 12 residues. V lost 3 bases, J lost 4 bases, and 10 bases lay in between. Germline V CDR1 and CDR2: DFQATT, SNEGSKA (reference sequence). Written as DNA, the CDR3 is TGCAGTGCTAGCTCCGAGAATTACGAGCAGTACTTC. Amino acids: CSASSENYEQYF.

This clonotype turned up a few times. This sequence joins TRBV7-2 and TRBJ2-1; 8 nucleotides line up with TRBD1. Germline loops: CDR1 SGHTA, CDR2 FQGNSA. The CDR3 totals 15 residues. J was trimmed by 6 bases and V by 5 bases; bases with no gene match: 9. CDR3 DNA: TGTGCCAGCAGCCCCAGGGGGCCCACTGGCAATGAGCAGTTCTTC. Protein: CASSPRGPTGNEQFF.

This chain joins TRBV29-1 and TRBJ2-3; D might be TRBD2 (7 bases). V dropped 4 bases and J dropped 3 bases, with 17 bases sitting between them. CDR1 is SQVTM, CDR2 ANQGSEA, per germline. CDR3 length: 15 amino acids. CDR3 residues: CSVAPWGGPTDTQYF. DNA for the CDR3: TGCAGCGTTGCGCCGTGGGGGGGGCCTACAGATACGCAGTATTTT.

The chain has TRBV28 and TRBJ1-2; TRBD1 matches 7 bases. CDR1 and CDR2 (germline): MDHEN, SYDVKM. The V segment lost 6 bases and the J segment 8 bases; nucleotides outside the gene matches: 6. CDR3 length equals 12 residues. The CDR3 nucleotides read TGTGCCAGCAGGACAGGGATAGAAGGCTACACCTTC. Amino acids: CASRTGIEGYTF.

This chain uses TRBV7-3 with TRBJ1-2, with D tentatively TRBD1 (6 bases). The CDR3 runs to 16 residues. From germline, CDR1 is SGHTA and CDR2 FQGTGA. The V end was cut by 6 bases, the J end by 3 bases, with 20 bases between. The CDR3 region has the DNA TGTGCCAGCAGACACCTCCCGGACAGAAACTACTATGGCTACACCTTC. It yields the protein CASRHLPDRNYYGYTF.

The rearrangement uses TRBV7-2 and TRBJ2-3, with 7 positions matching TRBD2. This CDR3 spans 17 amino acids. V gave up 1 base and J gave up 6 bases; unmatched junction bases: 13. The V gene's germline CDR1 is SGHTA and CDR2 FQGNSA. The DNA of the CDR3 is TGTGCCAGCAGCTTAGGGGCGGGGGAGGAGTCATCGGATACGCAGTATTTT. Its protein is CASSLGAGEESSDTQYF.

This clonotype was seen only a few times. V is TRBV19 and J is TRBJ2-1; 9 bases fit TRBD1. This CDR3 contains 15 residues. Trimming took 3 bases from V and 7 from J; bases not matched to a gene: 7. Germline values: CDR1 LNHDA, CDR2 SQIVND (reference sequence). CDR3 protein: CASSIRDRDENEQFF. Here the CDR3 DNA reads TGTGCCAGTAGTATCCGGGACAGGGACGAAAATGAGCAGTTCTTC.

This rearrangement joins TRBV3-1 to TRBJ2-6; possible D gene TRBD1, 5 bases. V was trimmed by 4 bases and J by 0 bases, leaving 16 bases between them. The CDR3 covers 18 residues. Germline V gives CDR1 LGHDT, CDR2 YNNKEL (reference sequence). This CDR3 is CASSPRVPWSSGANVLTF. The CDR3 DNA reads TGTGCCAGCAGCCCCAGGGTCCCCTGGAGCTCTGGGGCCAACGTCCTGACTTTC.

This clonotype showed up many times. This chain joins TRBV6-5 and TRBJ1-2; TRBD1 matches 9 bases. CDR1 is MNHEY, CDR2 SVGAGI, per germline. The CDR3 spans 15 residues. Losses at the gene ends were 8 bases for V and 5 bases for J; bases not matched to a gene: 12. CDR3 sequence reads: CASSRTTGGLYGYTF. CDR3 sequence (DNA): TGTGCCAGCTCGCGCACCACAGGGGGCTTGTATGGCTACACCTTC.

V and J are TRBV6-5 and TRBJ2-3, with a tentative D call TRBD2 (6 bases). Per germline, CDR1 MNHEY and CDR2 SVGAGI. The CDR3 sequence is 16 residues long. V was cut by 1 base and J by 5 bases, with 16 bases left in between. Written as DNA, the CDR3 is TGTGCCAGCAGTTACTTCTCGGGCGGGGAAGGAGATACGCAGTATTTT. The encoded protein is CASSYFSGGEGDTQYF.

Only a few counts were recorded for this clonotype. The rearrangement links TRBV4-1 to TRBJ2-1; 12 nucleotides agree with TRBD1. This CDR3 has 16 amino acids. CDR1 is MGHRA, CDR2 YSYEKL, per germline. V lost 4 bases to trimming and J lost 9 bases; unmatched junction nucleotides: 10. CDR3 in amino acids: CASSLGTGQGASEQFF. The CDR3 DNA reads TGCGCCAGCAGCCTGGGTACGGGACAGGGGGCAAGTGAGCAGTTCTTC.

The chain couples TRBV7-9 to TRBJ1-4; D ambiguous. Germline-derived CDR1 and CDR2 are SEHNR and FQNEAQ (reference sequence). V lost 3 bases, J lost 6 bases, and 17 bases lay in between. This CDR3 is 16 amino acids long. The CDR3 loop reads CASSFRNAIFDEKLFF. CDR3 bases: TGTGCCAGCAGCTTTCGTAACGCCATTTTTGATGAAAAACTGTTTTTT.